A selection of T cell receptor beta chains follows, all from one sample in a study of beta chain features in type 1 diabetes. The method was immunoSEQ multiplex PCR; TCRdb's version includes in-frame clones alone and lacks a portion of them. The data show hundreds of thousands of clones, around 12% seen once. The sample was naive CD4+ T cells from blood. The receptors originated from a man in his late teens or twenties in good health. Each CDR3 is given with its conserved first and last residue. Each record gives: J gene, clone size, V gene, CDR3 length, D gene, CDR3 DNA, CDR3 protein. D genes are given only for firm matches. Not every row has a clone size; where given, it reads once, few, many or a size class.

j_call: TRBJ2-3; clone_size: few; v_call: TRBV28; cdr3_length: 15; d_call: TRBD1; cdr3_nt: TGTGCCAGCAGTTTCGGACAGGGGAACACAGATACGCAGTATTTT; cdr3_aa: CASSFGQGNTDTQYF
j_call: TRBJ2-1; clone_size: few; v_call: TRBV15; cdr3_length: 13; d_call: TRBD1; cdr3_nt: TGTGCCACCAGCGTAGGGACAGGGTTGGGGCAGTTCTTC; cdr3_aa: CATSVGTGLGQFF
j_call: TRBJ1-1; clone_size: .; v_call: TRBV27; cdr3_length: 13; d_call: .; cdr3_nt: TGTGCCAGCAGTTTAAACAGGGATGGTGAAGCTTTCTTT; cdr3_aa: CASSLNRDGEAFF
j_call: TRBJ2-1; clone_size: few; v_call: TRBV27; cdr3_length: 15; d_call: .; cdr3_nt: TGTGCCAGCAGTTCCTACCCGGGACAATACAATGAGCAGTTCTTC; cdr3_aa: CASSSYPGQYNEQFF
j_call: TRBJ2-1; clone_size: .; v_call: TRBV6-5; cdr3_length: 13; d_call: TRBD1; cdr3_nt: TGTGCCAGTTGCCCGGGACAGAGCTATGAGCAGTTCTTC; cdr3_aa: CASCPGQSYEQFF
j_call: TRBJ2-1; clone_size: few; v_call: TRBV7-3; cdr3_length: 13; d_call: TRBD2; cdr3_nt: TGTGCCAGCAGCTTACGGACTAGCGATGAGCAGTTCTTC; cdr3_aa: CASSLRTSDEQFF
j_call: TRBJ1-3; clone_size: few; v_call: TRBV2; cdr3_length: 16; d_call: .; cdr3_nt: TGTGCCAGCAGTTCCGGGACATCGATTCTAAGGAACACCATATATTTT; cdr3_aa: CASSSGTSILRNTIYF
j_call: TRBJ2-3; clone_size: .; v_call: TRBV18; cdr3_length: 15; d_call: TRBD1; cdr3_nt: TGTGCCAGCTCACCCCGACAGGGGCCCACAGATACGCAGTATTTT; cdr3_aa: CASSPRQGPTDTQYF
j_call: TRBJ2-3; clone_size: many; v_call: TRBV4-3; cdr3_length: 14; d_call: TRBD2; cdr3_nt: TGCGCCAGCAGCCCTAGCGGGGGAGCAGATACGCAGTATTTT; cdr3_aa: CASSPSGGADTQYF
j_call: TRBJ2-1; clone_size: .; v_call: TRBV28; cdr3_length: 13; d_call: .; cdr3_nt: TGTGCCAGCAGTTGGGACAACTACAATGAGCAGTTCTTC; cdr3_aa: CASSWDNYNEQFF
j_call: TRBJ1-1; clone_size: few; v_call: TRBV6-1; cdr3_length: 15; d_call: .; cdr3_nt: TGTGCCAGCAGAGCCGAGGCCCAGAAGAACACTGAAGCTTTCTTT; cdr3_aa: CASRAEAQKNTEAFF
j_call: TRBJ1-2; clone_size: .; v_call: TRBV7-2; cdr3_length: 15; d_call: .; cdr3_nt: TGTGCCAGCAGCTTCTCGGGGACCAGGGGAAATGGCTACACCTTC; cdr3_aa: CASSFSGTRGNGYTF
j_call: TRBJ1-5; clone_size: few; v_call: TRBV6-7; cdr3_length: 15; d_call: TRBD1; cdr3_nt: TGTGCCAGCAGTTACTCGAGGGACAGGAATCAGCCCCAGCATTTT; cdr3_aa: CASSYSRDRNQPQHF